The next 27 T cell receptor delta chains were all read from a single sample in a study of γδ T cells in repeated Plasmodium falciparum infection. Flow sorting of PBMC yielded separate Vgamma9/Vdelta2+ and Vdelta2-negative gammadelta T cell populations for bulk repertoire analysis. TCRdb re-called the multiplex PCR reads through CATT. The table includes roughly 93,000 delta-chain clones, 1.4% detected once. The sample comprised gamma-delta T cells from blood. These receptors were obtained from a pool of human donors (malaria-infected and uninfected, not separated).

This clone was seen more than once but under ten times. A far larger clone is only one base removed, so a read error is likely. The same CDR3 can be traced to other DNA sequences in this sample. This chain uses TRDV1 with TRDJ1; 12 nucleotides match TRDD3. The J gene, not given by TCRdb, was assigned here from a germline match of the nucleotide sequence. This CDR3 comprises 25 residues. Germline-derived CDR1 and CDR2 are TSWWSYY and QGS. J gave up 0 bases and V 3 bases, and 29 bases lay outside the gene matches. The CDR3 DNA reads TGTGCTCTTGGGGAGATTCCCCCCTTGAGTTGGGTACTGGGGGATACCGCCTACAACACCGATAAACTCATCTTT. It translates to CALGEIPPLSWVLGDTAYNTDKLIF.

In regard to this clone: The TCRdb protein comes from a much larger clone and disagrees with this DNA's translation at residue 4, likely due to a read error; the protein given here is derived from the DNA. The CDR3 DNA reads TGTGCTCTTGAGGAACTGGGCCTCCTCCTTCTTACGGGGAGGTACACCGATAAACTCATCTTT. Translated, it gives CALEELGLLLLTGRYTDKLIF. This chain links TRDV1 with TRDJ1; tentatively, D is TRDD3 (6 bases). TCRdb gives no J gene; it was assigned here by matching the DNA to germline. The germline gives CDR1 TSWWSYY, CDR2 QGS. The CDR3 totals 21 residues.

This clone was detected only a few times. The amino acid sequence in TCRdb belongs to a much larger clone and departs from this DNA's translation at residue 4, likely a sequencing read error; the sequence shown is translated from the DNA. The rearrangement links TRDV2 to TRDJ1, with 10 nucleotides matching TRDD3. No J gene was available from TCRdb, and it was assigned here by a germline match of the DNA. CDR3 length: 14 amino acids. CDR1 and CDR2 from the germline V gene are GEAIGNYY and EKD. The CDR3 is CACGTGGYADKLIF. CDR3 in DNA: TGTGCCTGTGGCACCGGGGGATACGCCGATAAACTCATCTTT.

This clone came up a few times. A far larger clone is just one base off, so this is likely a read error. This sample includes further DNA sequences coding for the same CDR3. Here the V gene is TRDV1, but the J gene went uncalled; the listed D gene, TRDD3, was not tested against the DNA. The CDR3 is 19 residues long. CDR1 and CDR2 from the germline V gene are TSWWSYY and QGS. This CDR3 is CALGERSEFFWAYTDKLIF. The CDR3, as DNA: TGTGCTCTTGGGGAAAGGTCCGAGTTCTTCTGGGCGTACACCGATAAGCTCATCTTT.

Of note for this clone: This likely reflects a read error, since a far larger clone is one base away. Other nucleotide sequences in the sample specify the same CDR3. The rearrangement links TRDV2 to TRDJ1; maybe TRDD3 (6 bases). Assignment of the J gene here rests on matching the DNA to germline, because TCRdb gives none. This CDR3 comprises 15 residues. Germline V gene sequence: CDR1 GEAIGNYY, CDR2 EKD. CDR3: CACDPLLGFTDKLIF. CDR3 DNA: TGCGCCTGTGACCCCCTTCTGGGGTTCACCGATAAACTCATCTTT.

Concerning this clone itself: A far larger clone is off by one base, so a read error is likely. Other DNA sequences within the sample encode an identical CDR3. The chain joins TRDV1 to TRDJ1; 7 bases are shared with TRDD3. CDR3 length: 21 amino acids. Germline CDR1 reads TSWWSYY; CDR2 reads QGS. The V segment lost 1 base and the J segment 1 base; nucleotides outside the gene matches: 21. DNA for the CDR3: TGTGCTCTTGGGGAACAGGCTAGTTACGAGTGGGGGACACGTGCCACCGATAAACTCATCTTT. Its translation: CALGEQASYEWGTRATDKLIF.

This clone came up a few times. The protein held in TCRdb is that of a much larger clone and does not match this DNA's translation at residue 8, likely because of a read error; the protein shown is translated from the DNA. This chain connects TRDV2 to TRDJ1; 8 bases map to TRDD3. TCRdb carries no J gene annotation; the J gene was assigned here by matching the DNA with germline. V lost 3 bases to trimming and J lost 6 bases; unmatched junction nucleotides: 11. This CDR3 has 15 amino acids. Germline CDR1 is GEAIGNYY and CDR2 is EKD. The chain's CDR3 is CACDDLGEAGYKLIF. CDR3 DNA: TGTGCCTGTGACGACCTGGGGGAGGCGGGCTATAAACTCATCTTT.

On this clone itself: TCRdb pairs this DNA with a much larger clone's protein that differs at residue 4, likely a read error; the protein shown was translated from the DNA. The chain recombines TRDV2 with TRDJ1; TRDD3 might be the D (7 bases). Germline V gene sequence: CDR1 GEAIGNYY, CDR2 EKD. This CDR3 is 23 amino acids long. Written as DNA, the CDR3 is TGTGCCTGTAACACCATTGACTCTTCCTGGAAGACTGGGGATGTTACGGCGACCGATAAACTCATCTTT. This codes for CACNTIDSSWKTGDVTATDKLIF.

A remark on this clone: The TCRdb protein comes from a much larger clone and disagrees with this DNA's translation at residue 16, likely due to a read error; the protein given here is derived from the DNA. The J gene has no call, while the V gene is TRDV1. The germline CDR1 and CDR2 sequences are TSWWSYY and QGS. The CDR3 runs to 17 residues. In nucleotides, the CDR3 is TGTGCTCTTGGGGAATCAAACTCTGGGATCCTTTCCGATAAACTCACCTTT. Translating it yields CALGESNSGILSDKLTF.

This clone has just a few counts. Translating this DNA gives a protein that differs at residue 10 from the TCRdb one, which belongs to a much larger clone; a read error is likely, and the protein shown is this translation. Here the V gene is TRDV1, but the J gene went uncalled. CDR3 length: 12 amino acids. Germline V CDR1 and CDR2: TSWWSYY, QGS. CDR3 in DNA: TGTGCTCTTGGGGACCCTCATAGTAGGCCCATCTTT. This encodes CALGDPHSRPIF.

In this sample, this clone turned up a few times. A far larger clone is a single base away, which makes a read error likely. Additional DNA sequences in this sample encode the identical CDR3. V gene TRDV2 combines with J gene TRDJ3, with TRDD3 matching 13 bases. Because TCRdb records no J gene, it was assigned here through a match of the DNA to germline. Germline-derived CDR1 and CDR2 are GEAIGNYY and EKD. The CDR3 has 20 amino acids. Losses at the gene ends were 3 bases for V and 3 bases for J; bases not matched to a gene: 10. This CDR3 reads CACDRRLGDTRFWDTRQMFF. The CDR3 coding sequence is TGTGCCTGTGACCGGAGACTGGGGGATACGCGCTTCTGGGACACCCGACAGATGTTTTTC.

Of note for this clone: It is likely a read error: a sequence one base away is far more abundant. Other DNA sequences in this sample translate to the same CDR3. The J gene was not called, though the V gene is TRDV2; the table names TRDD3, a call not compared with the DNA. CDR3 length: 14 amino acids. Germline CDR1 and CDR2: GEAIGNYY and EKD. The CDR3 nucleotides read TGTGCCTGTGACACCGGGAGCGGCACCGATAAGCTCATCTTT. Translation: CACDTGSGTDKLIF.

This clone was recorded a few times. Since a much larger clone is just one base distant, this may be a read error. The chain links TRDV1 to TRDJ2; 10 bases agree with TRDD3. In the absence of a J gene in TCRdb, the DNA was matched to germline to assign it here. This CDR3 is built from 27 residues. V was clipped by 2 bases and J by 0 bases; unmatched bases: 33. The V gene's germline CDR1 is TSWWSYY and CDR2 QGS. For the CDR3, the DNA is TGTGCTCTTGGGGAAGGGGCCTCCCCAAAGTACTGGGGGATCTCCTCACCCCAAATAACTTTGACAGCACAACTCTTCTTT. Translated, it gives CALGEGASPKYWGISSPQITLTAQLFF.

The sample holds a few counts of this clone. This is likely an artifact of a read error, given a far larger clone one base away. The sample contains more than one DNA sequence encoding this CDR3. The DNA for the CDR3 is TGTGCTCTTGGGGAACTTATAGCCCGAGCTCTAACTGGGGGATACCAAACCGATAAACTCATCTTT. Translating gives CALGELIARALTGGYQTDKLIF. The rearrangement uses TRDV1 and TRDJ1, with 12 bases that match TRDD3. Trimming took 0 bases from V and 2 from J; bases not matched to a gene: 19. The CDR3 is 22 residues long. The germline gives CDR1 TSWWSYY, CDR2 QGS.

There are a few counts of this clone. One base separates it from a far larger clone, so it is likely a read error. Distinct nucleotide sequences in the sample also encode this CDR3. This chain links TRDV2 with TRDJ2; 11 bases are a match to TRDD3. The CDR3 length is 19 residues. Germline assignment: CDR1 GEAIGNYY and CDR2 EKD. CDR3 loop: CACDTLDWGITNLTAQLFF. The CDR3, as DNA: TGTGCCTGTGACACTTTAGACTGGGGGATAACCAATTTGACAGCGCAACTCTTCTTT.

This clone occurred many times. This chain joins TRDV2 and TRDJ1; 9 bases are shared with TRDD2. The J gene, not given by TCRdb, was assigned here from a germline match of the nucleotide sequence. The ends lost 2 bases at V and 0 bases at J; junction bases unmatched: 30. In germline, CDR1 is GEAIGNYY, CDR2 EKD. The CDR3 spans 24 residues. CDR3 sequence (DNA): TGTGCCTGTGACAGTATTGGAGGGGCCCTTCCTACGAGGTGGGGGAGGCCTAACACCGATAAACTCATCTTT. Amino acids: CACDSIGGALPTRWGRPNTDKLIF.

This clone was counted between two and nine times. The protein that TCRdb holds for this DNA derives from a much larger clone and differs from the translated DNA at residue 8, which likely indicates a read error; the protein shown here is translated from the DNA. The chain recombines TRDV1 with TRDJ1; 8 positions agree with TRDD3. As TCRdb names no J gene, one was assigned here on the basis of a DNA match to germline. J was trimmed by 1 base and V by 4 bases; bases with no gene match: 32. The germline V gene has CDR1 TSWWSYY and CDR2 QGS. The CDR3 is 24 amino acids. The CDR3 reads CALGAFSCQRMYWGPLPATDKLIF. The CDR3 DNA is TGTGCTCTTGGGGCTTTTTCCTGCCAGAGAATGTACTGGGGGCCCCTCCCTGCCACCGATAAACTCATCTTT.

In the case of this clone: The TCRdb protein comes from a much larger clone and disagrees with this DNA's translation at residue 11, likely due to a read error; the protein given here is derived from the DNA. The J gene is TRDJ1, the V gene TRDV1, with D perhaps assigned TRDD2 or TRDD3 (8 bases each). The CDR3 is made up of 20 amino acids. The germline V gene encodes CDR1 TSWWSYY and CDR2 QGS. V lost 8 bases and J lost 0, with 31 bases in between. DNA for the CDR3: TGTGCTCTTAACCTTCCTAGGGTACTGGGGGGTAGCCGGTACACCGATAAACTCATCTTT. It specifies CALNLPRVLGGSRYTDKLIF.

On this clone: A read error is the likely source, as a far larger clone sits one nucleotide away. This same CDR3 is encoded by further DNA sequences in the sample. This rearrangement joins TRDV2 to TRDJ1; D is unresolved. Because TCRdb records no J gene, it was assigned here through a match of the DNA to germline. The CDR3 runs 14 residues. The germline V gene has CDR1 GEAIGNYY and CDR2 EKD. The CDR3 DNA reads as TGTGCCTGTGACACCGGGCGCTACACCGACAAACTCATCTTT. It is translated as CACDTGRYTDKLIF.

Notes on this clone: This probably arose from a read error, given a far larger clone one base away. Within the sample, other DNA sequences also encode this same CDR3. V and J are TRDV1 and TRDJ1; D call uncertain. Because TCRdb records no J gene, it was assigned here through a match of the DNA to germline. The CDR3 length is 16 residues. CDR1 and CDR2 from the germline V gene are TSWWSYY and QGS. DNA for the CDR3: TGTGCTCTTGGGGAAATGCCCATCCTGTACACTGATAAACTCATCTTT. This codes for CALGEMPILYTDKLIF.

This clone has only a few counts. TCRdb attributes to this sequence the protein of a much larger clone, which differs from the DNA translation at residue 15; a read error is likely, and the protein displayed is translated from the DNA. The V gene is TRDV1, the J gene TRDJ2, with TRDD3 matching over 10 bases. CDR3 length: 19 amino acids. The J segment lost 10 bases and the V segment lost 0 bases, leaving 17 bases of the junction unmatched. Germline CDR1 and CDR2: TSWWSYY and QGS. The CDR3 here is CALGELLRRGIRGREQLFF. CDR3 DNA: TGTGCTCTTGGGGAACTTCTACGTCGGGGGATACGTGGAAGAGAACAACTCTTCTTT.

The V gene is TRDV1, the J gene TRDJ1; D may be TRDD3 (7 bases). In the absence of a J gene in TCRdb, the DNA was matched to germline to assign it here. Germline V gene lookup returns CDR1 TSWWSYY and CDR2 QGS. This CDR3 spans 25 amino acids. Trimming pared 5 bases from V and 0 bases from J, leaving 43 bases between. CDR3 in DNA: TGTGCTCTTGGGAGCCTTCCGCGAGGCTTTACTGGTGGATACGCGTTTCCCCCGTACACCGATAAACTCATCTTT. Translation gives CALGSLPRGFTGGYAFPPYTDKLIF.

This clone was seen many times. The V and J genes are TRDV1 and TRDJ1; 9 bases map to TRDD3. The V gene end was trimmed by 5 bases and the J gene end by 0 bases; junction bases not matched to a gene: 13. This CDR3 has 18 residues. Germline assignment: CDR1 TSWWSYY and CDR2 QGS. The CDR3, as DNA: TGTGCTCTTGGGCTAGAAACTGGGGGACCAATCTACACCGATAAACTCATCTTT. Translating it yields CALGLETGGPIYTDKLIF.

Only a few counts were recorded for this clone. This is likely an artifact of a read error, given a far larger clone one base away. The same CDR3 is also encoded by other DNA sequences in this sample. The genes are TRDV3 and TRDJ1, with TRDD2 as a possible D gene (7 bases). CDR1 TVYSNPD and CDR2 GDNSRS come from the germline V gene (reference sequence). The germline V and J ends were trimmed by 4 bases and 2 bases, with 26 bases remaining between them. The CDR3 runs to 17 residues. The CDR3 sequence is CASRFLRRGTATDKLIF. In nucleotides, the CDR3 is TGTGCCTCCCGGTTCCTACGGCGGGGGACGGCTACCGATAAACTCATCTTT.

About this clone itself: The TCRdb protein, from a much larger clone, departs from this DNA's translation at residue 6, likely by read error; the protein shown derives from the DNA. The chain combines TRDV1 with TRDJ1; D is uncertain. This CDR3 has 15 amino acids. V dropped 2 bases and J dropped 1 base, with 11 bases sitting between them. Germline-derived CDR1 and CDR2 are TSWWSYY and QGS. CDR3 nucleotides: TGTGCTCTTGGGGAAACAGCGAGGCCCACCGATAAACTCATCTTT. It encodes CALGETARPTDKLIF.

Worth noting for this clone: The protein given by TCRdb reflects a much larger clone and differs at residue 13 from this DNA's translation, likely from a read error; the protein shown is the DNA's translation. This chain connects TRDV3 to TRDJ1; 8 nucleotides match TRDD3. The CDR3 covers 15 residues. Germline V gene sequence: CDR1 TVYSNPD, CDR2 GDNSRS (reference sequence). CDR3 in DNA: TGTGCCTTTTCCCAGCTCTTGCGGGGATACACCAAACGCATCTTT. Protein: CAFSQLLRGYTKRIF.

As to this clone: The amino acid sequence in TCRdb belongs to a much larger clone and departs from this DNA's translation at residue 9, likely a sequencing read error; the sequence shown is translated from the DNA. This sequence joins TRDV1 and TRDJ2, with a weak D call TRDD3 (6 bases). Germline CDR1 and CDR2: TSWWSYY and QGS. CDR3 length equals 16 residues. The V and J ends lost 2 bases and 7 bases respectively, with 17 bases between them. The CDR3 coding sequence is TGTGCTCTTGGGGAAGCCGGGGGAGTGTTTGTAGCACAACTCTTCTTT. It is translated as CALGEAGGVFVAQLFF.